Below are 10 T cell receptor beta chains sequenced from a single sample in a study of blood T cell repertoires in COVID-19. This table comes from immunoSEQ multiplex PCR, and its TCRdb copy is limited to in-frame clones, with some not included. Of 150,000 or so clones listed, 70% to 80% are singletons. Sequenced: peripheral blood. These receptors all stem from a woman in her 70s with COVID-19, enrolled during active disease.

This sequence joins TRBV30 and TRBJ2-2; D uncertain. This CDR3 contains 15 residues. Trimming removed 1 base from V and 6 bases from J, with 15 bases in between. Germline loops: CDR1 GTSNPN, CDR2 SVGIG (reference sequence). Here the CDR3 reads CAWSEVPEIPGELFF. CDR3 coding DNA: TGTGCCTGGAGTGAGGTCCCGGAGATTCCCGGGGAGCTGTTTTTT.

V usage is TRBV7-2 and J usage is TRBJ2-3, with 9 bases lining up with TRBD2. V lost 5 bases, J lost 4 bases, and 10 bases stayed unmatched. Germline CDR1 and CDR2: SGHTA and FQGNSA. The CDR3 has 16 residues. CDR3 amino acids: CASSLVGGGAADTQYF. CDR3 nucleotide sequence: TGTGCCAGCAGCCTAGTCGGCGGGGGGGCCGCAGATACGCAGTATTTT. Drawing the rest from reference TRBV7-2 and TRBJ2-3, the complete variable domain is GAGVSQSPSNKVTEKGKDVELRCDPISGHTALYWYRQSLGQGLEFLIYFQGNSAPDKSGLPSDRFSAERTGGSVSTLTIQRTQQEDSAVYLCASSLVGGGAADTQYFGPGTRLTVL.

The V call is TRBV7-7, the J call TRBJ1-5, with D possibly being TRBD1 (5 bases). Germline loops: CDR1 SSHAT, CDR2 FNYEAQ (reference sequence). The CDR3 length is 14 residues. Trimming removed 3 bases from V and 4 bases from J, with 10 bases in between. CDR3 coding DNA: TGTGCCAGCAGCTTGAGACAGATTAATCAGCCCCAGCATTTT. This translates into CASSLRQINQPQHF.

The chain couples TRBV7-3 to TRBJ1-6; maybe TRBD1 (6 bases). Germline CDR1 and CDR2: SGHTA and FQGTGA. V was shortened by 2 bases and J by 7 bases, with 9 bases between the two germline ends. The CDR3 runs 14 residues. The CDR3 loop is CASSLRGQNSPLHF. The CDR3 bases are TGTGCCAGCAGCTTACGAGGACAGAATTCACCCCTCCACTTT. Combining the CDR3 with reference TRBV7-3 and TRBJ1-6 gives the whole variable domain GAGVSQTPSNKVTEKGKYVELRCDPISGHTALYWYRQSLGQGPEFLIYFQGTGAADDSGLPNDRFFAVRPEGSVSTLKIQRTERGDSAVYLCASSLRGQNSPLHFGNGTRLTVT.

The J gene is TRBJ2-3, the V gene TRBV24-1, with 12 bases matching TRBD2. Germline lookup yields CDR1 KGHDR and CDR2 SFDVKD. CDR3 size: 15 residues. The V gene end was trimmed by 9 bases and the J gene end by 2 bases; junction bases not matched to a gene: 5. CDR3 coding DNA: TGTGCCACCCAAGGACTAGCGGGGACCACAGATACGCAGTATTTT. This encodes CATQGLAGTTDTQYF.

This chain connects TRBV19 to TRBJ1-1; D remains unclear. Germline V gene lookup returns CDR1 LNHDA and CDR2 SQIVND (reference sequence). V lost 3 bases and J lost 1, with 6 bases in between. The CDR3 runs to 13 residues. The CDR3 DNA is TGTGCCAGTAGTATGTCGGGGAACACTGAAGCTTTCTTT. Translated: CASSMSGNTEAFF.

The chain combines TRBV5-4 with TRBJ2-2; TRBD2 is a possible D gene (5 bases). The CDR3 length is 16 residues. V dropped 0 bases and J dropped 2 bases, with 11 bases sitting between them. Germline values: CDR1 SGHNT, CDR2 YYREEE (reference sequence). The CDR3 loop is CASSLDEGSNTGELFF. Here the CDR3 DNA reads TGTGCCAGCAGCTTGGATGAGGGAAGTAACACCGGGGAGCTGTTTTTT.

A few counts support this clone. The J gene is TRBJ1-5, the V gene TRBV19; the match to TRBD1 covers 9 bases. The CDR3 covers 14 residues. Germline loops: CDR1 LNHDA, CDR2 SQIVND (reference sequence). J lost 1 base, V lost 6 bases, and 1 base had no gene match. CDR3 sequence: CASRGTGSNQPQHF. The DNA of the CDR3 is TGTGCCAGTAGAGGGACAGGGAGCAATCAGCCCCAGCATTTT.

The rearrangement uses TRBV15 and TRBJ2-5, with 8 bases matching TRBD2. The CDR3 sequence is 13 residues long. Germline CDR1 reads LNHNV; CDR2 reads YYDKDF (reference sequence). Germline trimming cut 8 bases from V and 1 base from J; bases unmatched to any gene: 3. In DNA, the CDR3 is TGTGCCACCGGGCGGGGGGCCCAAGAGACCCAGTACTTC. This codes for CATGRGAQETQYF.

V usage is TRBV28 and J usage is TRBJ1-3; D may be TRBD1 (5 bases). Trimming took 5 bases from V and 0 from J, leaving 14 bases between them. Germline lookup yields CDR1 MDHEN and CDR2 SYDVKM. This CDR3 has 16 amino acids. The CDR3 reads CASSNPGPGSGNTIYF. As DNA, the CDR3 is TGTGCCAGCAGTAATCCAGGGCCGGGCTCTGGAAACACCATATATTTT.